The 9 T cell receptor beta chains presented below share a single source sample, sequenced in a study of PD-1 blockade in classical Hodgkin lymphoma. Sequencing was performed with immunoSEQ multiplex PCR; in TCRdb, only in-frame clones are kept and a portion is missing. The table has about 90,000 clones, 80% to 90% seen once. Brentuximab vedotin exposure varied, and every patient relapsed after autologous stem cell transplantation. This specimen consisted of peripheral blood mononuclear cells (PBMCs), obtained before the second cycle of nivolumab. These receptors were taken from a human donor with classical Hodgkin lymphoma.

The CDR3 loop is CASSLDPTTSPDTQYF. In DNA form, the CDR3 reads TGTGCCAGCAGTTTAGATCCTACGACTAGCCCAGATACGCAGTATTTT. The chain carries TRBV28 and TRBJ2-3; 7 bases are a match to TRBD2. This CDR3 contains 16 residues. CDR1 and CDR2 from the germline V gene are MDHEN and SYDVKM. V shed 2 bases, J shed 4 bases, and the junction held 9 bases outside the gene matches.

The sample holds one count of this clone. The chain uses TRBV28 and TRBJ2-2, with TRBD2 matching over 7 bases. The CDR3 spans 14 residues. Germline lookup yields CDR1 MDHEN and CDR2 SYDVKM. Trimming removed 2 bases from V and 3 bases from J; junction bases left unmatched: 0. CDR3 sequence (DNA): TGTGCCAGCAGTTTAGCGGGGGACACCGGGGAGCTGTTTTTT. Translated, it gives CASSLAGDTGELFF.

The CDR3 DNA follows: TGTGCCAGCAGCTCTCCGGGGACAGGGGAGTTTGGTGGGGCCAACGTCCTGACTTTC. Translation gives CASSSPGTGEFGGANVLTF. The chain is built from TRBV5-6 and TRBJ2-6; 10 positions match TRBD1. V shed 3 bases and J 3 bases; nucleotides not matched to a gene: 12. The CDR3 contains 19 residues. The germline V gene encodes CDR1 SGHDT and CDR2 YYEEEE.

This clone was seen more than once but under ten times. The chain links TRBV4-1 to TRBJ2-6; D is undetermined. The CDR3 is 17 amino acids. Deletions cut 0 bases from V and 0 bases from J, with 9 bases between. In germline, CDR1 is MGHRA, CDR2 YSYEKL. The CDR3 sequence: CASSQELAISGANVLTF. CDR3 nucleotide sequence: TGCGCCAGCAGCCAAGAGCTGGCGATCTCTGGGGCCAACGTCCTGACTTTC.

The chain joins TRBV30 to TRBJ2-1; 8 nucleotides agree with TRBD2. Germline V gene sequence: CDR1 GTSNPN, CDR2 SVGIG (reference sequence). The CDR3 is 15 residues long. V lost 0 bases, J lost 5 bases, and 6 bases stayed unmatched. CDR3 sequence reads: CAWSVKTSAHNEQFF. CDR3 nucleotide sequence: TGTGCCTGGAGTGTAAAGACTAGCGCACACAATGAGCAGTTCTTC.

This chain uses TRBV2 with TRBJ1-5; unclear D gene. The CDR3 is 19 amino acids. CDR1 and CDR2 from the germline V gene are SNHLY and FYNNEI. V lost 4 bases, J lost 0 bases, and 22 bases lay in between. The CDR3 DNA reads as TGTGCCAGCAGTGTTTTTTTGATTGGGCCGGCCGATAGCAATCAGCCCCAGCATTTT. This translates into CASSVFLIGPADSNQPQHF. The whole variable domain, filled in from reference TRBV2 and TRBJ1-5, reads EPEVTQTPSHQVTQMGQEVILRCVPISNHLYFYWYRQILGQKVEFLVSFYNNEISEKSEIFDDQFSVERPDGSNFTLKIRSTKLEDSAMYFCASSVFLIGPADSNQPQHFGDGTRLSIL.

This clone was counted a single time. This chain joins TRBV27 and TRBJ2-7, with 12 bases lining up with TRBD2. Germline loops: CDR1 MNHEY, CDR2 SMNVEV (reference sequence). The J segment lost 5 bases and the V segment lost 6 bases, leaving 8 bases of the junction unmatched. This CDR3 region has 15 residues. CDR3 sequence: CASSQRLAGVHEQYF. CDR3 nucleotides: TGTGCCAGCAGCCAACGACTAGCGGGAGTCCACGAGCAGTACTTC.

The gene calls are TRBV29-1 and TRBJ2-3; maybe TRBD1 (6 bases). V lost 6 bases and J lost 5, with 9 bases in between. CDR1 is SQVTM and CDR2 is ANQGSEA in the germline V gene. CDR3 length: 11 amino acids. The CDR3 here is CSVQQGDTQYF. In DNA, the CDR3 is TGCAGCGTGCAACAGGGAGATACGCAGTATTTT.

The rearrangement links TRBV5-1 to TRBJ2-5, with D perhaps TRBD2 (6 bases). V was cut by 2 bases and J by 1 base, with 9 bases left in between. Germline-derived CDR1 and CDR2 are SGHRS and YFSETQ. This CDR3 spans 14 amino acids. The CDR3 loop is CASSLLAVQETQYF. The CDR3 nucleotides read TGCGCCAGCAGCTTACTAGCCGTCCAAGAGACCCAGTACTTC.